Listed below are T cell receptor beta chains from one sample, sequenced in a study of blood T cell repertoires in COVID-19. The repertoire was sequenced with immunoSEQ multiplex PCR; TCRdb's copy has only in-frame clones and lacks some. There are over 70,000 clones in the sample; about 87% occur only once, and less than 9% lies in the top ten. The sequenced sample consisted of peripheral blood. The receptors come from an elderly woman with acute or convalescent COVID-19. CDR3s include the opening cysteine and the closing phenylalanine or tryptophan. D genes are given only for firm matches. Not all rows give a size; the values are once, few, many and, for expanded clones, a class.

clone size | D gene | J gene | V gene | CDR3 protein | CDR3 DNA
. | . | TRBJ2-7 | TRBV14 | CASSQDWSDEQYF | TGTGCCAGCAGCCAAGATTGGTCGGACGAGCAGTACTTC
. | TRBD1 | TRBJ2-1 | TRBV29-1 | CSLTGNNEQFF | TGCAGCTTGACAGGGAACAATGAGCAGTTCTTC
. | TRBD1 | TRBJ2-2 | TRBV5-1 | CASSKGTGDLSGELFF | TGCGCCAGCAGCAAGGGGACAGGGGATCTCTCCGGGGAGCTGTTTTTT
. | . | TRBJ1-1 | TRBV5-1 | CASSDERGWAEAFF | TGCGCCAGCAGCGATGAACGGGGTTGGGCTGAAGCTTTCTTT
. | TRBD1 | TRBJ1-1 | TRBV4-2 | CASSQEGPGQGSTEAFF | TGTGCCAGCAGCCAAGAGGGACCGGGACAGGGATCCACTGAAGCTTTCTTT
. | . | TRBJ1-1 | TRBV6-1 | CASSEGQVRLNTEAFF | TGTGCCAGCAGTGAAGGACAGGTGCGCCTAAACACTGAAGCTTTCTTT
. | TRBD2 | TRBJ2-3 | TRBV5-1 | CASSWTSPTDTQYF | TGCGCCAGCAGCTGGACTAGCCCGACAGATACGCAGTATTTT
. | TRBD1 | TRBJ1-2 | TRBV30 | CAWATGTYGYTF | TGTGCCTGGGCGACAGGGACCTATGGCTACACCTTC
. | . | TRBJ2-2 | TRBV5-1 | CASSSQGEVSGELFF | TGCGCCAGCAGCTCTCAGGGGGAGGTGTCCGGGGAGCTGTTTTTT
. | TRBD1 | TRBJ2-1 | TRBV2 | CASSDSRQGPFF | TGTGCCAGCAGTGATTCTCGACAGGGCCCGTTCTTC
. | TRBD1 | TRBJ1-2 | TRBV15 | CATSESGGEEGYTF | TGTGCCACCAGCGAATCAGGGGGAGAGGAGGGCTACACCTTC
few | . | TRBJ2-7 | TRBV18 | CASSPNGDEQYF | TGTGCCAGCTCACCTAACGGGGACGAGCAGTACTTC
once | . | TRBJ1-5 | TRBV5-8 | CASSLEGGRHQPQHF | TGTGCCAGCAGCTTGGAGGGAGGGAGGCATCAGCCCCAGCATTTT
few | . | TRBJ2-1 | TRBV9 | CASSVDPGTPYNEQFF | TGTGCCAGCAGCGTAGACCCGGGAACCCCCTACAATGAGCAGTTCTTC
few | . | TRBJ1-5 | TRBV5-5 | CASSLVRDRFQPQHF | TGTGCCAGCAGCTTGGTAAGAGACAGGTTTCAGCCCCAGCATTTT
. | TRBD1 | TRBJ1-1 | TRBV7-9 | CASSLVRGRQSNTEAFF | TGTGCCAGCAGCTTAGTAAGGGGGCGACAGTCGAACACTGAAGCTTTCTTT
. | TRBD1 | TRBJ2-2 | TRBV6-6 | CASSRTGNTGELFF | TGTGCCAGCAGCCGGACAGGCAACACCGGGGAGCTGTTTTTT
. | . | TRBJ1-5 | TRBV19 | CASSMSVYVGNQPQHF | TGTGCCAGTAGTATGAGTGTGTATGTCGGCAATCAGCCCCAGCATTTT
. | TRBD2 | TRBJ2-3 | TRBV27 | CASSLRATSGGEEQYF | TGTGCCAGCAGTTTAAGGGCGACTAGCGGGGGGGAGGAACAGTATTTT
. | . | TRBJ1-2 | TRBV3-1/TRBV3-2 | CASSQVGGWDKTTYGYTF | TGTGCCAGCAGCCAAGTCGGGGGGTGGGACAAGACGACCTATGGCTACACCTTC
. | TRBD2 | TRBJ2-3 | TRBV19 | CASSPRTSGGTDTQYF | TGTGCCAGTAGTCCACGGACTAGCGGGGGGACAGATACGCAGTATTTT
. | TRBD1 | TRBJ1-2 | TRBV5-6 | CASSEPGQRTNYGYTF | TGTGCCAGCAGTGAGCCGGGACAGAGGACTAACTATGGCTACACCTTC
. | . | TRBJ2-6 | TRBV7-8 | CASSARDLSPGANVLTF | TGTGCCAGCAGCGCCCGGGACTTGTCTCCTGGGGCCAACGTCCTGACTTTC
once | . | TRBJ1-1 | TRBV25-1 | CASSESTARTEAFF | TGTGCCAGCAGTGAATCCACAGCCAGGACTGAAGCTTTCTTT
few | . | TRBJ2-7 | TRBV11-3 | CASSLGRGFADEQYF | TGTGCCAGCAGCTTAGGGCGAGGGTTCGCGGACGAGCAGTACTTC
once | . | TRBJ2-3 | TRBV19 | CASSILRDTVADTQYF | TGTGCCAGTAGTATCCTCCGGGACACTGTGGCAGATACGCAGTATTTT
few | . | TRBJ1-2 | TRBV18 | CASSPPLTQALANYGYTF | TGTGCCAGCTCACCACCGTTGACACAGGCGCTAGCTAACTATGGCTACACCTTC
. | . | TRBJ1-1 | TRBV12-5 | CASGLQTGVGAFF | TGTGCTAGTGGTTTACAGACGGGAGTAGGAGCTTTCTTT
. | . | TRBJ1-4 | TRBV6-5 | CLSGQINEKLFF | TGTCTTAGTGGGCAGATTAATGAAAAACTGTTTTTT
. | TRBD2 | TRBJ2-7 | TRBV7-6 | CASSPFGSGSSYEQYF | TGTGCCAGCAGCCCATTCGGTAGCGGGAGCTCCTACGAGCAGTACTTC
. | . | TRBJ1-4 | TRBV3-1/TRBV3-2 | CASSQVDGTWANEKLFF | TGTGCCAGCAGCCAAGTGGACGGGACTTGGGCTAATGAAAAACTGTTTTTT
. | . | TRBJ2-5 | TRBV11-2 | CASSLDLETQYF | TGTGCCAGCAGCTTAGATCTGGAGACCCAGTACTTC
. | . | TRBJ1-2 | TRBV27 | CASRHSARFSEGYTF | TGTGCCAGCAGGCATTCCGCCAGGTTCAGTGAGGGCTACACCTTC
. | TRBD2 | TRBJ2-1 | TRBV3-1/TRBV3-2 | CASSPGLAGTNTPSYNEQFF | TGTGCCAGCAGCCCTGGACTAGCGGGAACTAATACGCCTTCCTACAATGAGCAGTTCTTC
. | . | TRBJ1-5 | TRBV5-8 | CASSFSQPQHF | TGTGCCAGCAGCTTCAGTCAGCCCCAGCATTTT
. | TRBD1 | TRBJ2-6 | TRBV2 | CASSGQGAPGANVLTF | TGTGCCAGCAGTGGACAGGGGGCACCTGGGGCCAACGTCCTGACTTTC
once | TRBD2 | TRBJ2-3 | TRBV5-1 | CASSSRFLGLAGGMTYTDTQYF | TGCGCCAGCAGCTCCCGTTTTTTGGGTCTAGCGGGGGGTATGACTTACACAGATACGCAGTATTTT
once | TRBD1 | TRBJ1-5 | TRBV10-3 | CAISATGGQPQHF | TGTGCCATCAGTGCGACAGGGGGTCAGCCCCAGCATTTT
. | TRBD2 | TRBJ2-1 | TRBV5-1 | CASSPGTSGRKYNEQFF | TGCGCCAGCAGCCCCGGGACTAGCGGGAGGAAGTACAATGAGCAGTTCTTC
. | . | TRBJ2-5 | TRBV27 | CASRRTVGQETQYF | TGTGCCAGCAGGAGGACAGTTGGGCAAGAGACCCAGTACTTC
. | . | TRBJ1-2 | TRBV7-9 | CASSSHGRQDYGYTF | TGTGCCAGCAGCTCGCATGGGCGACAGGACTATGGCTACACCTTC
. | . | TRBJ1-2 | TRBV9 | CASSPRLMRSEGYTF | TGTGCCAGCAGCCCTCGCCTTATGAGGTCAGAAGGCTACACCTTC
. | TRBD2 | TRBJ2-2 | TRBV10-3 | CAIKLAATGELFF | TGTGCCATCAAACTAGCGGCGACCGGGGAGCTGTTTTTT
once | TRBD2 | TRBJ2-7 | TRBV6-2/TRBV6-3 | CASSYVLGVVASGGYEQYF | TGTGCCAGCAGTTACGTCTTGGGAGTCGTTGCTAGCGGGGGGTACGAGCAGTACTTC
. | . | TRBJ1-6 | TRBV15 | CASKLRQNSPLHF | TGTGCCTCAAAACTCAGACAGAATTCACCCCTCCACTTT
. | . | TRBJ1-1 | TRBV7-6 | CASTPLTGNGPTEAFF | TGTGCCAGCACGCCCTTAACAGGGAATGGGCCGACTGAAGCTTTCTTT
once | . | TRBJ1-1 | TRBV12-3/TRBV12-4 | CASTPASGQRAFF | TGTGCCAGCACCCCCGCGTCGGGACAAAGAGCTTTCTTT
. | TRBD1 | TRBJ2-4 | TRBV3-1/TRBV3-2 | CASSPTGTNIQYF | TGTGCCAGCAGCCCGACAGGGACGAACATTCAGTACTTC
. | . | TRBJ2-2 | TRBV28 | CASSLAYGVSQSAGELFF | TGTGCCAGCAGTTTAGCCTATGGAGTCTCGCAGAGCGCCGGGGAGCTGTTTTTT
. | TRBD1 | TRBJ1-1 | TRBV6-5 | CASSSRDRFLQAFF | TGTGCCAGCAGTTCCCGGGACAGGTTTTTACAAGCTTTCTTT